This TCR beta chain appears in the sequencing data of a study of cytomegalovirus exposure and HLA in healthy donors. At the level of the study: Falling in the Caucasian-associated ancestry cluster were 81% of about 400 genotyped donors. General study findings and limits: TCR beta chains associated with HLA were, in a later analysis, more clonally expanded than equally common others. Some TCR beta chains (more than 150 of them) were listed as cytomegalovirus-associated.

Use of 60 Vbeta and 13 Jbeta primers characterized the PCR. TCRdb's copy holds only in-frame clones and misses some; the assay was immunoSEQ multiplex PCR. The sample holds roughly 120,000 clones; less than 75% are singletons and the top ten take approximately 4.1%. This clone has more than one count but fewer than ten. Its target is not known. The clonotype comes from a woman between 35 and 50 years old in good health and CMV-seronegative. The sequencing sample was made of PBMCs.

CDR3: CASSLLNMNTEAFF. The CDR3 DNA follows: TGTGCCAGCAGTTTACTGAACATGAACACTGAAGCTTTCTTT. V is TRBV27 and J is TRBJ1-1, with D unclear. Trimming pared 2 bases from V and 0 bases from J, leaving 7 bases between. Germline loops: CDR1 MNHEY, CDR2 SMNVEV (reference sequence). This CDR3 contains 14 residues.